This TCR beta chain is drawn from a study of shared clonotypes between healthy human individuals. Terminally differentiated effector memory CD45RA+ cells were left out of the naive CD8 fraction, which was CD45RO-negative and positively selected for CCR7. V was clipped by 5 bases and J by 4 bases; unmatched bases: 9. This CDR3 spans 16 amino acids. Germline-derived CDR1 and CDR2 are SGHTA and FQGNSA. Profiled with immunoSEQ multiplex PCR; TCRdb holds only in-frame clones, not every one. The repertoire holds some 2.1 million clones, with roughly 95% as singletons. The J gene is TRBJ2-1, the V gene TRBV7-2; 9 bases align to TRBD2. The receptor's source is a man aged 18 to 30 in good health. The sequenced material came from naive CD8+ T cells sorted from blood. The CDR3, as DNA: TGTGCCAGCAGCCTTTCGACTAGCGGAGATTACAATGAGCAGTTCTTC. Amino acid sequence: CASSLSTSGDYNEQFF. Using reference TRBV7-2 and TRBJ2-1 for the parts outside the CDR3, the full variable domain is GAGVSQSPSNKVTEKGKDVELRCDPISGHTALYWYRQSLGQGLEFLIYFQGNSAPDKSGLPSDRFSAERTGGSVSTLTIQRTQQEDSAVYLCASSLSTSGDYNEQFFGPGTRLTVL.